A selection of T cell receptor beta chains follows, all from one sample in a study of T cells in Graves' hyperthyroidism and ophthalmopathy. TCRdb re-called the multiplex PCR reads through MiXCR, storing one row per CDR3 protein. The sample holds 400,000 or so distinct CDR3 sequences, 12% to 15% seen once. Material: blood. All receptors come from a woman aged 55-75 years with Graves' ophthalmopathy. The CDR3 runs from the conserved cysteine through the conserved F or W. The order of the fields is clone size, D gene, J gene, V gene, CDR3 DNA, CDR3 protein. D genes are given only for firm matches. Size tells how often a clone was seen (once, few, many) or the class of an expanded clone, and some rows leave it out.

size: many
D: .
J: TRBJ1-5
V: TRBV7-2
DNA: TGTGCCAGCAGCCCAAGTGGGACCGGAGAAAATCAGCCCCAGCATTTT
CDR3: CASSPSGTGENQPQHF

size: .
D: TRBD1
J: TRBJ2-3
V: TRBV19
DNA: TGTGCCAGTAGTCGACAGGGTGTTAGGACAGATACGCAGTATTTT
CDR3: CASSRQGVRTDTQYF

size: many
D: .
J: TRBJ2-6
V: TRBV5-1
DNA: TGCGCCAGCAATGAGGGACCTGGGGCCAACGTCCTGACTTTC
CDR3: CASNEGPGANVLTF

size: many
D: .
J: TRBJ2-7
V: TRBV12-3/TRBV12-4
DNA: TGTGCCAGCAGTTTCAAAGGCTCCTACGAGCAGTACTTC
CDR3: CASSFKGSYEQYF

size: many
D: .
J: TRBJ1-1
V: TRBV7-2
DNA: TGTGCCAGCAGCACAGTCCCAAACACTGAAGCTTTCTTT
CDR3: CASSTVPNTEAFF

size: .
D: TRBD2
J: TRBJ2-1
V: TRBV19
DNA: TGTGCCAGTAGTACTAGCGGGAGGGGCATTCGGAGCTCCTACAATGAGCAGTTCTTC
CDR3: CASSTSGRGIRSSYNEQFF

size: many
D: TRBD2
J: TRBJ2-1
V: TRBV5-1
DNA: TGCGCCAGCAGCGCTTTCCCTAGCGGCGGGGCCGCTGGTGAGCAGTTCTTC
CDR3: CASSAFPSGGAAGEQFF

size: few
D: .
J: TRBJ2-1
V: TRBV12-3/TRBV12-4
DNA: TGTGCCAGCAGTTCCGGGACAAGCAATGAGCAGTTCTTC
CDR3: CASSSGTSNEQFF

size: many
D: .
J: TRBJ1-1
V: TRBV27
DNA: TGTGCCAGCAGAACCGGGCCCATGAACACTGAAGCTTTCTTT
CDR3: CASRTGPMNTEAFF

size: .
D: TRBD1
J: TRBJ2-7
V: TRBV9
DNA: TGTGCCAGCAGCGTAGGCACCCTGACAGGGGGCCCCTACGAGCAGTACTTC
CDR3: CASSVGTLTGGPYEQYF

size: many
D: TRBD2
J: TRBJ2-1
V: TRBV20-1
DNA: TGCAGTGCTAGATCGGGGCGGGAGGGAAACAATGAGCAGTTCTTC
CDR3: CSARSGREGNNEQFF

size: many
D: .
J: TRBJ2-3
V: TRBV28
DNA: TGTGCCAGCAGTTTTTTAAGGGCAGGGGCAGATACGCAGTATTTT
CDR3: CASSFLRAGADTQYF

size: many
D: .
J: TRBJ1-4
V: TRBV18
DNA: TGTGCCAGCTCAAGCTTTCGCGCGGAACTGTTTTTT
CDR3: CASSSFRAELFF

size: few
D: TRBD2
J: TRBJ2-5
V: TRBV29-1
DNA: TGCAGCGTCCACCCCTGGGGACTACTCCAAGAGACCCAGTACTTC
CDR3: CSVHPWGLLQETQYF

size: many
D: .
J: TRBJ2-1
V: TRBV11-2
DNA: TGTGCCAGCAGCGAGGGGGACCGAGCCTACAATGAGCAGTTCTTC
CDR3: CASSEGDRAYNEQFF

size: many
D: .
J: TRBJ1-3
V: TRBV6-1
DNA: TGTGCCAGCAGAAACAGGGAAGGTGGAAACACCATATATTTT
CDR3: CASRNREGGNTIYF

size: many
D: .
J: TRBJ2-1
V: TRBV28
DNA: TGTGCCAGCAGTTTACCCGCGGGGCAAAACAATGAGCAGTTCTTC
CDR3: CASSLPAGQNNEQFF